This T cell receptor (beta chain) comes out of a study of Ad26.COV2.S vaccination and SARS-CoV-2 variants. Study results and limitations: Reports say spike-specific CD8+ and CD4+ T cell responses covered substantial breadth after vaccination. Non-spike TCR breadth showed similarity between vaccine and placebo recipients.

Method: immunoSEQ multiplex PCR; TCRdb's copy keeps in-frame clones and lacks some. The sample contains 300,000 to 400,000 clones, about 86% of which appear only once. The treatment was: roughly 18 received Ad26.COV2.S at low or high dose, single or two shots; roughly five received placebo; per-sample allocation not given. Sampling was done on day 63 after the first vaccine or placebo injection. Wuhan-strain spike was delivered by a replication-incompetent Ad26 vector. Germline V CDR1 and CDR2: LGHDT, YNNKEL (reference sequence). The CDR3 spans 14 residues. V shed 0 bases and J shed 7 bases, with 9 bases lying between them. Notes on this clone: The antigen remains unidentified.

The sequence derives from a person between 18 and 65 years old who received the Ad26.COV2.S COVID-19 vaccine or a placebo. The specimen comprised peripheral blood, sampled in a trial of Ad26.COV2.S vaccine versus placebo. V gene TRBV3-1 (or the pseudogene TRBV3-2) combines with J gene TRBJ2-2; unclear D gene. The CDR3: CASSQDGKGGELFF. The DNA of the CDR3 is TGTGCCAGCAGCCAAGATGGCAAAGGCGGGGAGCTGTTTTTT.